These T cell receptor beta chains were read from a single sample in a study of response to subunit inactivated influenza vaccine. TCRdb analysed the RT-PCR reads with MiXCR anew, one entry per CDR3 protein. This sample has 650,000 to 700,000 distinct CDR3 sequences, with 15% to 18% found just once. Sequencing was performed on PBMCs from blood, taken roughly 12 days after vaccination. The receptors here all came from a man aged 50 to 60 who received an inactivated influenza vaccine. CDR3s include the opening cysteine and the closing phenylalanine or tryptophan. A D gene is named only where the DNA matches it firmly. Rows may omit the clone size; those that give it use once, few, many or a size class.

J gene,clone size,D gene,V gene,CDR3 DNA,CDR3 protein
TRBJ2-1,NA,TRBD2,TRBV11-2,TGTGCCAGCAGCCACCTCAGGTCTCAGCGGGGGGCCTACAATGAGCAGTTCTTC,CASSHLRSQRGAYNEQFF
TRBJ1-5,NA,NA,TRBV12-3/TRBV12-4,TGTGCCAGCAGTACCGGGGGCAATCAGCCCCAGCATTTT,CASSTGGNQPQHF
TRBJ2-5,NA,NA,TRBV28,TGTGCCAGCAAAACAGGGAAAAACCATCAAGAGACCCAGTACTTC,CASKTGKNHQETQYF
TRBJ2-6,few,NA,TRBV7-2,TGTGCCAGCAGCCGAGGGGGCTCTGGGGCCAACGTCCTGACTTTC,CASSRGGSGANVLTF
TRBJ2-5,few,TRBD2,TRBV12-3/TRBV12-4,TGTGCCAGCAGTCATACGACTAGCAGGAAGGCGACCCAGTACTTC,CASSHTTSRKATQYF
TRBJ2-3,NA,TRBD1,TRBV28,TGTGCCAGCAGTTTATCTAGGACAGGGCGACAGTCCCACTACACAGATACGCAGTATTTT,CASSLSRTGRQSHYTDTQYF
TRBJ2-7,few,NA,TRBV11-2,TGTGCCAGCAGCTTAGAGGGTAAATACGAGCAGTACTTC,CASSLEGKYEQYF
TRBJ2-6,NA,NA,TRBV18,TGTGCCAGCTCACCCCCCCCATCTGGGGCCAACGTCCTGACTTTC,CASSPPPSGANVLTF
TRBJ2-5,NA,TRBD1,TRBV6-5,TGTGCCAGCAGTGACTCCGGGACAGACCGTTTTTCTTTCCAGTACTTC,CASSDSGTDRFSFQYF
TRBJ2-7,many,TRBD1,TRBV27,TGTGCCAGCAGTTTACAAGGACAGGGCTACGAGCAGTACTTC,CASSLQGQGYEQYF
TRBJ2-3,NA,NA,TRBV25-1,TGTGCCAGCAGCCCGGGGACAGCGGGAGATACGCAGTATTTT,CASSPGTAGDTQYF
TRBJ2-5,NA,TRBD1,TRBV6-6,TGTGCCATTTCACAGGGGGAGACCCAGTACTTC,CAISQGETQYF
TRBJ2-4,few,NA,TRBV12-3/TRBV12-4,TGTGCCAGCAGCTTCCAGGCCAAAAACATTCAGTACTTC,CASSFQAKNIQYF
TRBJ2-7,few,NA,TRBV18,TGTGCCAGCTCACCCCTACAGGGAATCTACGAGCAGTACTTC,CASSPLQGIYEQYF